This T cell receptor beta chain originates from a study of CD8 T cells in ankylosing spondylitis. TCRdb redid the calling of the 5' RACE reads with MiXCR, one entry per CDR3 protein. The sample holds 150,000 or so distinct CDR3 sequences, under 14% seen once. The CDR3 has 16 amino acids. V was shortened by 5 bases and J by 0 bases, with 17 bases between the two germline ends. Germline V gene lookup returns CDR1 SGHNT and CDR2 YENEEA. The J gene is TRBJ2-7, the V gene TRBV11-3; D may be TRBD1 or TRBD2 (6 bases each). The sequence derives from a male donor with ankylosing spondylitis or in good health (not recorded which). The specimen was blood, either unsorted or a sorted T cell fraction (not recorded which). CDR3 sequence (DNA): TGTGCCAGCAGCCCCCTCGGGGGACAATTCTCCTACGAGCAGTACTTC. It specifies CASSPLGGQFSYEQYF.